The next 2 T cell receptor beta chains were all read from a single sample in a study of OX40 agonist ivuxolimab in advanced cancers. Using immunoSEQ multiplex PCR, the repertoire was profiled, and TCRdb retains in-frame clones only, with some absent. The table records 50,000 or so clones, more than 85% of them present only once. The specimen comprised CD4+ or CD8+ T cells sorted from blood, sampled in a trial of the OX40 agonist ivuxolimab. The receptors here all came from an adult with an advanced solid tumor such as melanoma, head and neck, liver or kidney cancer.

The chain uses TRBV29-1 and TRBJ2-1; no firm D call. CDR1 is SQVTM and CDR2 is ANQGSEA in the germline V gene. Between the trimmed V and J ends, which lost 6 bases and 4 bases, there was a span of 7 bases. The CDR3 is 11 amino acids. This CDR3 is CSVVHYNEQFF. The CDR3 nucleotides read TGCAGCGTCGTACATTACAATGAGCAGTTCTTC.

V and J are TRBV27 and TRBJ1-1, with D maybe TRBD1 (6 bases). V lost 8 bases, J lost 10 bases, and 17 bases lay in between. The germline V gene encodes CDR1 MNHEY and CDR2 SMNVEV (reference sequence). The CDR3 length is 12 residues. CDR3 protein: CASRGGGLGAFF. The CDR3 DNA reads as TGTGCCAGCCGCGGGGGCGGTCTTGGAGCTTTCTTT.